This TCR beta chain appears in the sequencing data of a study of T cells in Graves' hyperthyroidism and ophthalmopathy. This clonotype has at least ten counts. Its specificity is unknown. Regions amplified from RNA transcripts were the TCR beta CDR3 regions. When the TCR CDR3 underwent first-round RT-PCR, the HTBI primer set was used. MiXCR, applied by TCRdb to the multiplex PCR reads, yields one record per CDR3 protein. Of 500,000 or so distinct CDR3 sequences listed, 17% are singletons. The CDR3 runs 18 residues. V was cut by 2 bases and J by 4 bases, with 21 bases left in between. The germline V gene has CDR1 MNHEY and CDR2 SVGEGT. Study-level findings and limits: Stable hyperthyroidism was told apart from ophthalmopathy by a model built on 13 V-J features. In the blood, most expanded thyroid clonotypes above 0.001 appeared as well.

PBMCs were collected from a 10 ml volume of fresh peripheral blood. The sequenced sample was blood. The origin of this receptor is a woman aged 18-35 years with Graves' ophthalmopathy. The chain carries TRBV6-2 or TRBV6-3 and TRBJ2-1; a weak D match, TRBD2 (7 bases). CDR3 bases: TGTGCCAGCAGTTACCTTTTGAGCGGGGCACAGGGATACAATGAGCAGTTCTTC. Encoded protein: CASSYLLSGAQGYNEQFF.